This TCR beta chain was found in a study of blood T cell repertoires in COVID-19 (dated by TCRdb to about 2020). Regarding the complete study: The collaborator samples originated in the United States, Italy and Spain and spanned the acute and convalescent phases of COVID-19. A freely available public database, intended as a resource for researchers studying the immune response to SARS-CoV-2, is where the repertoires were released. Where available, HLA class I and class II types were taken from metadata supplied by the sample provider and were not determined by assay-based typing. Sample metadata almost always included a de-identified subject ID, COVID-19 status, age in years and sex. The samples were drawn from the first 160 participants of the ongoing ImmuneRACE study and from over 950 subjects provided by 6 global collaborators. Deeply sampled blood TCRbeta repertoires from subjects exposed to, actively infected with, or recovered from COVID-19 were included in the dataset. The material from the prospective study consisted of cDNA or gDNA derived from T cells, B-cell-depleted T cells, or PBMCs.

Enrolling through a virtual design, the prospective study's participants ranged in age from roughly 18 to 90 years and lived across around 25 United States geographic areas. Cohort assignment in the prospective study relied on participant-reported clinical history from a screening survey and a study questionnaire. A participant counted as exposed if, within 2 weeks of entering the study, that participant had been in contact with someone who had a PCR-confirmed or clinician-diagnosed COVID-19 case. In the prospective study, whole blood, serum and a nasopharyngeal or oropharyngeal swab were collected from each participant by mobile phlebotomists. Prospective study participants could optionally give additional blood draws and questionnaires over an approximately 2-month period. Prospective study blood samples were shipped either frozen or at room temperature before DNA extraction. Turning to this clone: It lacks a known antigen. Base qualities are not provided; no much larger clone lies one nucleotide away.

V is cut by 7 bases and J by 6 bases, and the space between the germline ends is 13 bases. From the germline V gene, CDR1 is MNHEY and CDR2 is SVGAGI. The CDR3 runs 13 amino acids, cysteine and phenylalanine included. The CDR3 DNA has 39 bases and is translated from base 1. Study-level results and caveats: The amount of clinical and demographic metadata varied by source and participant and was provided uncurated.

TCRbeta CDR3 regions were amplified from genomic DNA by means of the immunoSEQ Assay, a bias-controlled multiplex PCR. On the study's bioinformatics: The number of nucleated cells in each sample was estimated by amplification of reference gene primers within the assay. To quantify the absolute abundance of each unique TCRbeta CDR3 rearrangement, sequence reads were collapsed and filtered. Productive Simpson clonality was computed per sample as the square root of Simpson's diversity index over productive rearrangements. The clones in this table, taken by TCRdb from immuneACCESS, are in-frame only. Not every clone is retained; where verified, under half of the shortfall comes from an unresolved V gene, and the cause of the rest is unknown. D and trimming were read from the DNA, whereas the V and J calls and clone size are those reported in that table. For this sample there are more than 350,000 clones; approximately 90% appear just once. Roughly 1.4% of the sample rests with the top ten.

Specimen: PBMCs or T cells enriched from blood (not recorded which). The receptor chain draws on TRBV6-5 and TRBJ1-5; the D segment could be TRBD1, given 5 matching bases. The receptor comes from a woman under 30 who had been exposed to COVID-19. DNA sequence: TGTGCCAGCACAGGTGGGCAGGGTCAGCCCCAGCATTTT. This gives the protein CASTGGQGQPQHF.